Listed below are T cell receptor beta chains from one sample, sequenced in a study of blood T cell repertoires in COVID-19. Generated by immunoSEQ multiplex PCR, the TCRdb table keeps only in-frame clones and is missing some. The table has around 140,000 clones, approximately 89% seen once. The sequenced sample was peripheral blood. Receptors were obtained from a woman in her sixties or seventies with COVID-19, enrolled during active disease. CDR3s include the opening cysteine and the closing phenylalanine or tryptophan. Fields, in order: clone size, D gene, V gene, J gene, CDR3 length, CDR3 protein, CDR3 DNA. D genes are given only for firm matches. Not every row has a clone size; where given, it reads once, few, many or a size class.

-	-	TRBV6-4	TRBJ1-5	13	CASVGASISPQHF	TGTGCCAGTGTAGGGGCATCAATCAGCCCCCAGCATTTT
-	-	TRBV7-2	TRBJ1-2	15	CASSSPSGKRHGYTF	TGTGCCAGCAGCTCCCCCTCGGGTAAACGGCATGGCTACACCTTC
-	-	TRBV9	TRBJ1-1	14	CASSTSARGTEAFF	TGTGCCAGCAGCACCTCAGCCCGGGGCACTGAAGCTTTCTTT
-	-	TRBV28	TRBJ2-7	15	CASASPGRATSEQYF	TGTGCCAGCGCATCTCCCGGGCGGGCCACATCAGAGCAGTACTTC
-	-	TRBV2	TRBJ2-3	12	CASGGSTDTQYF	TGTGCCAGCGGGGGGAGCACAGATACGCAGTATTTT
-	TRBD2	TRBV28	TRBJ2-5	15	CASSVLAGGQETQYF	TGTGCCAGCAGTGTACTAGCGGGGGGTCAAGAGACCCAGTACTTC
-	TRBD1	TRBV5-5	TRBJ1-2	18	CASSPLWETGGRWYGYTF	TGTGCCAGCAGCCCCCTATGGGAGACAGGGGGCAGATGGTATGGCTACACCTTC
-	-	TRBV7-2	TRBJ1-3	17	CASSLGPPGLSGNTIYF	TGTGCCAGCAGCTTAGGACCCCCGGGACTTTCTGGAAACACCATATATTTT
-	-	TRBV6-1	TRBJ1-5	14	CASSERSGNQPQHF	TGTGCCAGCAGTGAACGGTCCGGCAATCAGCCCCAGCATTTT
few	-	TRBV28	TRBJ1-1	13	CASRFPVNTEAFF	TGTGCCAGCAGATTCCCAGTGAACACTGAAGCTTTCTTT
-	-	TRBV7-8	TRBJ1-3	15	CASSLGSTRKNTIYF	TGTGCCAGCAGCTTAGGATCAACAAGAAAAAACACCATATATTTT
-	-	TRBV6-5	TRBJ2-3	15	CASSYGGTLTDTQYF	TGTGCCAGCAGTTACGGGGGGACTTTGACAGATACGCAGTATTTT
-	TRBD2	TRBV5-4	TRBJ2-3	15	CASSLTSGARDTQYF	TGTGCCAGCAGCCTGACTAGCGGGGCCAGAGATACGCAGTATTTT
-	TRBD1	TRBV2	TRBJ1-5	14	CASSGGQGEWPQHF	TGTGCCAGCAGTGGCGGACAGGGTGAGTGGCCCCAGCATTTT
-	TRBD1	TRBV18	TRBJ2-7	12	CASSQDRNEQYF	TGTGCCAGCTCACAGGACAGGAACGAGCAGTACTTC
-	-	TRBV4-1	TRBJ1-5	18	CASSHPREGEGLNQPQHF	TGCGCCAGCAGCCACCCTAGGGAGGGTGAGGGGCTTAATCAGCCCCAGCATTTT
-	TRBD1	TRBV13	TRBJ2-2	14	CASRGRGPTGELFF	TGTGCCAGCAGAGGCAGGGGGCCCACCGGGGAGCTGTTTTTT
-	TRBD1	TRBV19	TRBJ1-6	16	CASKSGDRANNSPLHF	TGTGCCAGTAAAAGCGGGGACAGGGCTAATAATTCACCCCTCCACTTT
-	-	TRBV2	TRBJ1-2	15	CASSASGGGNYGYTF	TGTGCCAGCAGTGCATCCGGGGGTGGTAACTATGGCTACACCTTC
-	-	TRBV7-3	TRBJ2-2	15	CASSSAGANTGELFF	TGTGCCAGCAGCTCGGCAGGTGCCAACACCGGGGAGCTGTTTTTT
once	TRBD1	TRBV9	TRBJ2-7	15	CASSVGQGIYYEQYF	TGTGCCAGCAGCGTAGGACAGGGGATTTATTACGAGCAGTACTTC
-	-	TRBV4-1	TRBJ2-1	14	CASSPNPSPNEQFF	TGCGCCAGCAGCCCGAATCCAAGCCCCAATGAGCAGTTCTTC
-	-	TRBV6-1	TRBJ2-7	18	CASSDRGTRARGSYEQYF	TGTGCCAGCAGTGACCGCGGAACCAGGGCCAGGGGTTCCTACGAGCAGTACTTC
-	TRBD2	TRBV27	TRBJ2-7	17	CASSFAPREGSYYEQYF	TGTGCCAGCAGTTTTGCCCCGCGGGAGGGATCTTACTACGAGCAGTACTTC
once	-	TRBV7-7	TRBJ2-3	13	CASSLGRADTQYF	TGTGCCAGCAGCTTAGGTCGGGCAGATACGCAGTATTTT
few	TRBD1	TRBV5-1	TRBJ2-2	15	CASSLGTGGTGELFF	TGCGCCAGCAGCTTGGGGACAGGGGGAACCGGGGAGCTGTTTTTT
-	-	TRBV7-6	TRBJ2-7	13	CASSPRGGVEQYF	TGTGCCAGCAGCCCCCGAGGGGGGGTCGAGCAGTACTTC
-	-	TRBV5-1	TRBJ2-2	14	CASRIDPTGGELFF	TGCGCCAGCCGAATTGACCCGACAGGCGGGGAGCTGTTTTTT
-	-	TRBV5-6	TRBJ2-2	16	CASSKAFGALTGELFF	TGTGCCAGCAGCAAGGCCTTTGGGGCGCTCACCGGGGAGCTGTTTTTT
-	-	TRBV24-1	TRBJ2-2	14	CATSVRGNTGELFF	TGTGCCACCAGTGTTAGAGGTAACACCGGGGAGCTGTTTTTT
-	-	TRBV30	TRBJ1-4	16	CAWSVPRGTTNEKLFF	TGTGCCTGGAGTGTACCCAGGGGCACAACTAATGAAAAACTGTTTTTT
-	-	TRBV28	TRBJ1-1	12	CASRPGNTEAFF	TGTGCCAGCAGGCCGGGGAACACTGAAGCTTTCTTT
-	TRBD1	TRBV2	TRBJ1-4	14	CASSPTGFNEKLFF	TGTGCCAGCAGTCCGACAGGGTTTAATGAAAAACTGTTTTTT
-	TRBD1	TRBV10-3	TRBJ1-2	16	CAISEPRDRGRLGYTF	TGTGCCATCAGTGAGCCCCGGGACAGGGGGCGGCTTGGCTACACCTTC
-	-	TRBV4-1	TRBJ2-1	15	CASSQGRLAGNEQFF	TGCGCCAGCAGCCAAGGGAGGCTAGCCGGCAATGAGCAGTTCTTC
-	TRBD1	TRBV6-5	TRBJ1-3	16	CASSYGTGRSGNTIYF	TGTGCCAGCAGTTACGGGACAGGACGATCTGGAAACACCATATATTTT
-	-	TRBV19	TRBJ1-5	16	CASTPGGGYSNQPQHF	TGTGCCAGTACCCCAGGCGGGGGGTACAGCAATCAGCCCCAGCATTTT
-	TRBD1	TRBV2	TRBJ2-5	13	CASNRDREETQYF	TGTGCCAGCAACCGGGACAGGGAAGAGACCCAGTACTTC
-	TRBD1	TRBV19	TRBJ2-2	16	CASSIDLPTGPGELFF	TGTGCCAGTAGTATAGATCTCCCGACAGGGCCCGGGGAGCTGTTTTTT
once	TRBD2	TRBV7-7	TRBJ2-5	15	CASSLGLAGAETQYF	TGTGCCAGCAGCTTAGGGCTAGCGGGGGCCGAGACCCAGTACTTC
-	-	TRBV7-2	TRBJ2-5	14	CASSFGGGLETQYF	TGTGCCAGCAGCTTCGGAGGCGGGTTAGAGACCCAGTACTTC
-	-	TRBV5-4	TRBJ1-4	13	CASSFGPGEKLFF	TGTGCCAGCAGCTTTGGCCCCGGGGAAAAACTGTTTTTT
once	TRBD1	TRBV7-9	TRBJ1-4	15	CASSFGQGANEKLFF	TGTGCCAGCAGCTTTGGACAGGGGGCTAATGAAAAACTGTTTTTT
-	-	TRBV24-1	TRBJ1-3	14	CATSDLGIGNTIYF	TGTGCCACCAGTGATCTCGGGATCGGAAACACCATATATTTT
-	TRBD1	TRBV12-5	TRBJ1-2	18	CASGLEGILPGTGNGYTF	TGTGCTAGTGGTTTGGAAGGAATACTCCCGGGGACAGGGAATGGCTACACCTTC
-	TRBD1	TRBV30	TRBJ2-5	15	CAWSGKTGGRETQYF	TGTGCCTGGAGTGGGAAAACAGGGGGCCGGGAGACCCAGTACTTC
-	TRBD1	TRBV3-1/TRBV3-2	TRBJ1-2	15	CASSQENTGVYGYTF	TGTGCCAGCAGCCAAGAGAATACAGGGGTCTATGGCTACACCTTC
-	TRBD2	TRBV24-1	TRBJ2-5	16	CATSDPLAGGQETQYF	TGTGCCACCAGTGATCCCCTAGCGGGGGGTCAAGAGACCCAGTACTTC